This section outlines one T cell receptor beta chain sequence together with its context. Its antigen is currently unknown. Germline V CDR1 and CDR2: MNHEY, SVGAGI. This CDR3 region has 12 residues. V shed 6 bases and J 11 bases; nucleotides not matched to a gene: 9. This sample is part of a study of cytomegalovirus exposure and HLA in healthy donors. Study results and limitations: The study put 150 or so TCR beta chains on its list as cytomegalovirus-associated.

These donors were members of the approximately 120-subject validation cohort, a group separate from the roughly 670-subject first cohort. Clones were sequenced by immunoSEQ multiplex PCR, and TCRdb holds only the in-frame ones, with some missing. The table lists over 45,000 clones, 90% of them singletons. The sample was PBMCs. The rearrangement uses TRBV6-5 and TRBJ1-1; TRBD1 aligns across 7 bases. The sequence was collected from a man younger than 35 in good health and CMV-seronegative. The CDR3 region is CASRRQGGSAFF. In DNA form, the CDR3 reads TGTGCCAGCAGGAGACAGGGCGGATCGGCTTTCTTT.